This TCR beta chain was documented in a study of shared clonotypes between healthy human individuals. Sorted-subset replicate PCRs used approximately 190 ng of genomic DNA. This amount corresponded to some 32,000 T cell genomes. Profiled with immunoSEQ multiplex PCR; TCRdb holds only in-frame clones, not every one. The sample lists 2 million to 2.5 million clones; almost 96% were seen once. Notes on this clone: The antigen remains unidentified.

Trimming removed 8 bases from V and 7 bases from J; junction bases left unmatched: 10. Per the germline V gene, CDR1 is LGHNA and CDR2 is YNFKEQ. The CDR3 has 15 amino acids. Division of CD4+ cells produced a CD45RA+ naive subset and a CD45RA-negative memory subset. General observations from the study: Sharing across four donors was highest in naive CD4 (around 5%) and lowest in memory CD8 (0.4%).

The J gene is TRBJ2-7, the V gene TRBV4-2; 14 bases map to TRBD2. This receptor was taken from a man between 18 and 35 years old in good health. Sequencing was carried out using naive CD4+ T cells sorted from blood. Subset in this sample: CD45RA+ positively selected. CDR3 DNA sequence: TGTGCCAGCTCGTCGACTAGCGGGGGGGCCGGTGAGCAGTACTTC. Translation: CASSSTSGGAGEQYF.